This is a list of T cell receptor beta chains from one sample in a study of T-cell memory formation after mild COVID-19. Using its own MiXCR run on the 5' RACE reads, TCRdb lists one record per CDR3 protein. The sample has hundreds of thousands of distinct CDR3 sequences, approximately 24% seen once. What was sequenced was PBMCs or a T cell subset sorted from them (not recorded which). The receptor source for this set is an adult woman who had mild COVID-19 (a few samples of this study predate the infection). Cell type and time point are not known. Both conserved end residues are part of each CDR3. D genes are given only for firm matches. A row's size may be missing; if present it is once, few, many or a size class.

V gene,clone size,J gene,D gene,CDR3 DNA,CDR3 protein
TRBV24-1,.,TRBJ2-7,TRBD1,TGTGCCACCAGTGCCACGACAGGGTCCTACGAGCAGTACTTC,CATSATTGSYEQYF
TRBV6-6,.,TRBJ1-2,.,TGTGCCAGCAGTTACAGGGGAGATAACTATGGCTACACCTTC,CASSYRGDNYGYTF
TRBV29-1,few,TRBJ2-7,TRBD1,TGCAGCGTGGGACCCGGGACAGGGGTTGGCTACGAGCAGTACTTC,CSVGPGTGVGYEQYF
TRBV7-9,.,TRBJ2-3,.,TGTGCCAGCAGCTTCCAGGGGCCCGGCGATACGCAGTATTTT,CASSFQGPGDTQYF
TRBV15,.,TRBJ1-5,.,TGTGCCACCAGCAGATCAGGGGATCAGCCCCAGCATTTT,CATSRSGDQPQHF
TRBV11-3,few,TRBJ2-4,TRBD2,TGTGCCAGCAGCTCTCGGACTAGCGGATCCATTCAGTACTTC,CASSSRTSGSIQYF
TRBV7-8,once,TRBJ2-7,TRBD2,TGTGCCAGCAGCTGGCTAGCGGGAGGCTACGAGCAGTACTTC,CASSWLAGGYEQYF
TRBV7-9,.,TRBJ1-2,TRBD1,TGTGCCAGCAGCTTAAGCGATTGGACAGGGGGCTCTGGCTACACCTTC,CASSLSDWTGGSGYTF
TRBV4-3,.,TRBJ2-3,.,TGCGCCAGCAGCCAAAACAGGGACCCAGATACGCAGTATTTT,CASSQNRDPDTQYF
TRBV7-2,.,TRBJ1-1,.,TGTGCCAGCAGCTTAGATGCTCGGGGGGAAGCTTTCTTT,CASSLDARGEAFF
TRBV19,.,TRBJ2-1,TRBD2,TGTGCCAGTAGTATCTCGGGACTAGCGGGTCATGAGCAGTTCTTC,CASSISGLAGHEQFF
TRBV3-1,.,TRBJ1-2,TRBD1,TGTGCCAGCAGGGATCTAAAAAAGGACAGGTGGGGCTACACCTTC,CASRDLKKDRWGYTF
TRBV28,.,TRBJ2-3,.,TGTGCCAGCAGTTGGGTACAGGGCCCCGGCACAGATACGCAGTATTTT,CASSWVQGPGTDTQYF
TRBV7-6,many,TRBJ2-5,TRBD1,TGTGCCAGCAGCGCCGACAGGGGACAAGAGACCCAGTACTTC,CASSADRGQETQYF
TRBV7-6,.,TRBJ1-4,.,TGTGCCAGCAGCTTATATCCGGATCATGAAAAACTGTTTTTT,CASSLYPDHEKLFF
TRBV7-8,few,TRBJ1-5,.,TGTGCCAGCAGCTTAGGGGGACCCTTTAGCAATCAGCCCCAGCATTTT,CASSLGGPFSNQPQHF
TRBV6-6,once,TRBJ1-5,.,TGTGCCAGCAGCTCTAGGGTGGTGGATAGCAATCAGCCCCAGCATTTT,CASSSRVVDSNQPQHF
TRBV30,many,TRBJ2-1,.,TGTGCCTGGAGACTTAGCGTGGATGAGCAGTTCTTC,CAWRLSVDEQFF
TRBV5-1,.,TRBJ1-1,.,TGCGCCAGCAGCTTGGCAGGGCACACTGAAGCTTTCTTT,CASSLAGHTEAFF
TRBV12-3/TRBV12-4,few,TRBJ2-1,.,TGTGCCAGCAGTTTAATCCTAAGCCCCCATGAGCAGTTCTTC,CASSLILSPHEQFF
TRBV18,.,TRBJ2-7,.,TGTGCCAGCTCGGCCGATGCTAGTCCCCAGTACGAGCAGTACTTC,CASSADASPQYEQYF
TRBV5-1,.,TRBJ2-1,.,TGCGCCAGCGTTCAGGTTCCCTCCTACAATGAGCAGTTCTTC,CASVQVPSYNEQFF
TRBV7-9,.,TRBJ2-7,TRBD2,TGTGCCAGCAGCCCACCGACTAGCGGGAGTTTCGACGAGCAGTACTTC,CASSPPTSGSFDEQYF
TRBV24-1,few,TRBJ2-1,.,TGTGCCACCAGTGATTTCTCAGGGGTGGGGTCGGATGAGCAGTTCTTC,CATSDFSGVGSDEQFF
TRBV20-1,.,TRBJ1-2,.,TGCAGTGCTAGAACTTTGGGTGGCGCCAACTATGGCTACACCTTC,CSARTLGGANYGYTF
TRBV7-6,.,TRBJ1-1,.,TGTGCCAGCAGCTCGGGACTGGAGAACACTGAAGCTTTCTTT,CASSSGLENTEAFF
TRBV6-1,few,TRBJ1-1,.,TGTGCCAGCAGTGAAGTAGGAGACACTGAAGCTTTCTTT,CASSEVGDTEAFF
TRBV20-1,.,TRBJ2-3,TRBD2,TGCAGTGCTTCTCTAGCGGGAGCGAATACGCAGTATTTT,CSASLAGANTQYF
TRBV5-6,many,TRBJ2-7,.,TGTGCCAGCAGCCCGGGACCCAACTACGAGCAGTACTTC,CASSPGPNYEQYF
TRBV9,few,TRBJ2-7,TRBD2,TGTGCCAGCAGCGTTCTAGCGGGGGACGGGTTCGAGCAGTACTTC,CASSVLAGDGFEQYF
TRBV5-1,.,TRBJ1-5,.,TGCGCCAGCAGCTCTGGGGACGTAAGTAGCAATCAGCCCCAGCATTTT,CASSSGDVSSNQPQHF
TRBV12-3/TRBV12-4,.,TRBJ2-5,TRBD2,TGTGCCAGCAGTCCCCTAGTCAGCGGGGGGGCGGAGACCCAGTACTTC,CASSPLVSGGAETQYF
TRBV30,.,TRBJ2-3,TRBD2,TGTGCCTGGAGTGTAGGGGGACTAGCGACAGATACGCAGTATTTT,CAWSVGGLATDTQYF
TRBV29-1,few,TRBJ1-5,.,TGCAGCGTTTGTTGGGGGGTCAATCAGCCCCAGCATTTT,CSVCWGVNQPQHF
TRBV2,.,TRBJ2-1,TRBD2,TGTGCCAGCAGCACAAAGGGACTAGCGGGACTCAATGAGCAGTTCTTC,CASSTKGLAGLNEQFF
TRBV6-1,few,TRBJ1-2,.,TGTGCCAGCCGCGTCATGTCTGTTGGCTACACCTTC,CASRVMSVGYTF
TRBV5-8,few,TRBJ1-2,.,TGTGCCAGCAGCTGGAACCCGGACAGAAACTTCTATGGCTACACCTTC,CASSWNPDRNFYGYTF
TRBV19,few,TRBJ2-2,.,TGTGCCAGTACCTCCCCACGGGGCCCCGGGGAATGGCTGTTTTTT,CASTSPRGPGEWLFF
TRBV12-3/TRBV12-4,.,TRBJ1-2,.,TGTGCCAGCAGTTCAACCCCGGACTACCGGGACACTCAGCGGGGCTACACCTTC,CASSSTPDYRDTQRGYTF
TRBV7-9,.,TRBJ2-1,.,TGTGCCAGCAGCTTAGGTAGGGCAGCCGAGCAGTTCTTC,CASSLGRAAEQFF
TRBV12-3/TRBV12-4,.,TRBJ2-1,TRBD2,TGTGCCACTCAAATAGCGGGAAGCTCCTACAATGAGCAGTTCTTC,CATQIAGSSYNEQFF